The T cell receptor beta chain under discussion was sequenced for a study of blood T cell repertoires in COVID-19. Across the study: In each case, the material was cDNA or gDNA derived from T cells, B-cell-depleted T cells, or PBMCs.

Original processing methods: How many nucleated cells were present was estimated from reference gene primer amplification. Method: immunoSEQ multiplex PCR; TCRdb's copy keeps in-frame clones and lacks some. For V, J and clone size, that table is used; D and trimming come from the DNA. The table records under 65,000 clones, roughly 90% of them present only once. Looked up from germline, CDR1 is SGHTA and CDR2 is FQGNSA. Deletions cut 5 bases from V and 3 bases from J, with 17 bases between. This CDR3 has 16 residues. The clonotype comes from a human donor in a cohort sampled during active COVID-19. The sequencing input was peripheral blood. The chain combines TRBV7-2 with TRBJ2-1; D might be TRBD2 (5 bases). The CDR3 DNA is TGTGCCAGCAGCACCCCCCAAGCGGACCGCTACAATGAGCAGTTCTTC. This translates into CASSTPQADRYNEQFF.